The 2 T cell receptor beta chains presented below share a single source sample, sequenced in a study of cytomegalovirus exposure and HLA in healthy donors. The PCR used 60 Vbeta and 13 Jbeta primers. Generated by immunoSEQ multiplex PCR, the TCRdb table keeps only in-frame clones and is missing some. The sample contains around 110,000 clones, about 59% of which appear only once. What was sequenced was PBMCs. These receptor sequences come from a woman aged 40 to 55 in good health and CMV-seropositive.

A few counts support this clone. The chain has TRBV7-6 and TRBJ1-1; no clear D gene. Trimming removed 3 bases at V and 11 bases at J, with 10 bases between. The CDR3 is 11 residues long. The germline V gene encodes CDR1 SGHVS and CDR2 FNYEAQ. CDR3 amino acids: CASSFGSAAFF. In DNA, the CDR3 is TGTGCCAGCAGCTTCGGGTCAGCGGCTTTCTTT.

The chain is built from TRBV28 and TRBJ2-3; a weak D match, TRBD2 (5 bases). V was shortened by 6 bases and J by 4 bases, with 11 bases between the two germline ends. Germline values: CDR1 MDHEN, CDR2 SYDVKM. There are 13 residues in the CDR3. This CDR3 reads CASSLTRPDTQYF. CDR3 in DNA: TGTGCCAGCAGCCTTACTAGACCAGATACGCAGTATTTT.